The rows below give T cell receptor beta chains drawn from one sample of a study of CD8 T cells in ankylosing spondylitis. TCRdb re-derived calls from the 5' RACE reads in MiXCR, one entry per CDR3 protein. The data contain about 120,000 distinct CDR3 sequences, roughly 15% of them singletons. The material sequenced was blood, either unsorted or a sorted T cell fraction (not recorded which). The source of these receptors is a female donor with ankylosing spondylitis or in good health (not recorded which). The CDR3 runs from the conserved cysteine through the conserved F or W. A D gene is named only where the DNA matches it firmly. Where a row states a size, it is once, few, many or the class of an expanded clone; other rows omit it.

j_gene,d_gene,v_gene,abundance,CDR3nt,CDR3aa
TRBJ1-5,-,TRBV5-1,many,TGCGCCAGCAGCTTGGAGGGTGGTAGCAATCAGCCCCAGCATTTT,CASSLEGGSNQPQHF
TRBJ2-1,-,TRBV11-2,few,TGTGCCAGCAGCTTATTGGGGAGCTCCTACAATGAGCAGTTCTTC,CASSLLGSSYNEQFF
TRBJ2-3,-,TRBV7-3,many,TGTGCCAGCAGCCGGGACCCAAGCACAGATACGCAGTATTTT,CASSRDPSTDTQYF
TRBJ1-5,-,TRBV12-3/TRBV12-4,-,TGTGCCAGCAGTTTATTCCCAGGGGGCAATCAGCCCCAGCATTTT,CASSLFPGGNQPQHF
TRBJ2-2,-,TRBV6-5,-,TGTGCCAGCAGTTTAGGGCCAACATTGACCGGGGAGCTGTTTTTT,CASSLGPTLTGELFF
TRBJ2-3,-,TRBV5-5,-,TGTGCCAGCAGCCCACCGGGCTCAACCCCCAGCACAGATACGCAGTATTTT,CASSPPGSTPSTDTQYF
TRBJ2-1,TRBD1,TRBV15,-,TGTGCCACCAGCAGAGCCGGGACAGGGGTCAATGAGCAGTTCTTC,CATSRAGTGVNEQFF
TRBJ1-5,TRBD1,TRBV2,many,TGTGCCAGCAGTGAATCAGGGGGCGATCGGCAGCCCCAGCATTTT,CASSESGGDRQPQHF
TRBJ2-2,-,TRBV5-1,-,TGCGCCAGCAGCTTGGGAGCTTCCGGGGAGCTGTTTTTT,CASSLGASGELFF
TRBJ2-7,-,TRBV15,many,TGTGCCACCAGCAGTCCGACAGATTCCTACGAGCAGTACTTC,CATSSPTDSYEQYF
TRBJ2-7,TRBD2,TRBV19,many,TGTGCCAGTAGCCTGGGGACTAGCGGATCCTACGAGCAGTACTTC,CASSLGTSGSYEQYF
TRBJ1-1,TRBD1,TRBV29-1,many,TGCAGCGTTTCACAGGGGGCCTCTGAAGCTTTCTTT,CSVSQGASEAFF
TRBJ2-5,TRBD1,TRBV10-3,few,TGTGCCATCAGTGAGAACAGGGGGTCGGAGACCCAGTACTTC,CAISENRGSETQYF
TRBJ1-6,-,TRBV12-3/TRBV12-4,-,TGTGCCAGCAGTCCCCGGGGCTTTGGAATTTCACCCCTCCACTTT,CASSPRGFGISPLHF
TRBJ2-7,-,TRBV5-5,many,TGTGCCAGCAGCTTGGCCGAGGGCGAGGTATCCTACGAGCAGTACTTC,CASSLAEGEVSYEQYF
TRBJ1-4,-,TRBV12-3/TRBV12-4,-,TGTGCCAGCAGTTTACAGGGGGAAAAACTGTTTTTT,CASSLQGEKLFF
TRBJ2-5,-,TRBV11-2,-,TGTGCCAGCAGCTTAGAGGGTACACGCCAAGAGACCCAGTACTTC,CASSLEGTRQETQYF
TRBJ2-5,TRBD1,TRBV20-1,many,TGCAGTGCCTACGACAGGGAAGAGACCCAGTACTTC,CSAYDREETQYF
TRBJ1-1,TRBD1,TRBV5-1,many,TGCGCCAGCAGCTTGGCAGGGGGGGCTGAAGCTTTCTTT,CASSLAGGAEAFF
TRBJ2-3,-,TRBV4-2,many,TGTGCCAGCAGCCAAGTCCCAGATACGCAGTATTTT,CASSQVPDTQYF
TRBJ1-1,-,TRBV20-1,-,TGCAGTGCTAGCCAGGGGAGTTCGATCACTGAAGCTTTCTTT,CSASQGSSITEAFF
TRBJ2-7,TRBD2,TRBV2,-,TGTGCCAGCAGTGAGTTTTTAGCGGGGGTGTACGAGCAGTACTTC,CASSEFLAGVYEQYF
TRBJ2-3,-,TRBV6-1,many,TGTGCCAGCAGCAGAATAGGGAAAACAGATACGCAGTATTTT,CASSRIGKTDTQYF
TRBJ1-2,TRBD1,TRBV3-1,-,TGTGCCAGCAGCCAAGATAAGCGACAGGGGAAAATTTATGGCTACACCTTC,CASSQDKRQGKIYGYTF